The 15 T cell receptor beta chains below were found in one sample sequenced in a study of tumor-infiltrating lymphocytes in oesophageal squamous cell carcinoma. TCRdb analysed the PCR reads with MiXCR anew, one entry per CDR3 protein. The table shows approximately 21,000 distinct CDR3 sequences, with 35% to 45% occurring only once. The sample was esophageal tumor tissue. All receptors derive from a male donor with esophageal squamous cell carcinoma.

This clonotype occurred many times. Likely a read error: the CDR3 ends without its conserved phenylalanine or tryptophan. No DNA is shown, since the ends of the CDR3 on it are uncertain; the CDR3 is the one TCRdb lists. CDR3 in amino acids: CASSLVRANYGYTFGS. This chain joins TRBV7-2 and TRBJ2-7; no DNA check was done on the table's D call, TRBD2. CDR1 is SGHTA, CDR2 FQGNSA, per germline. The CDR3 comprises 16 residues, both ends counted.

The CDR3 sequence: CASSPGQGSDNEQFF. For the CDR3, the DNA is TGTGCCAGCAGTCCCGGACAGGGGTCGGACAATGAGCAGTTCTTC. V and J are TRBV3-1 and TRBJ1-1, with 9 bases matching TRBD1. The end of the DNA aligns better with TRBJ2-1, so the J call may be wrong. CDR3 length: 15 amino acids. Germline CDR1 is LGHDT and CDR2 is YNNKEL (reference sequence).

This chain uses TRBV20-1 with TRBJ2-6; 8 positions agree with TRBD1. TRBJ2-1 explains the end of the DNA better; the J call may be wrong. Germline loops: CDR1 DFQATT, CDR2 SNEGSKA (reference sequence). The length of the CDR3 is 14 residues. The CDR3 DNA sequence: TGCAGTGCTAGAGGGGGGGCAGGGGGCAACGAGCAGTTCTTC. This gives the protein CSARGGAGGNEQFF.

This clonotype has at least ten counts. The CDR3 nucleotides read TGTGCCAGCAGGATTCGCACCGGGGAGCTGTTTTTT. It codes for CASRIRTGELFF. The J gene is TRBJ2-2, the V gene TRBV12-3 or TRBV12-4; D unresolved. This CDR3 comprises 12 residues. Between the trimmed V and J ends, which lost 6 bases and 4 bases, there was a span of 6 bases.

CDR3 in DNA: TGTGCCAGCAGTTGGGGACAGTCCTACGAGCAGTACTTC. It specifies CASSWGQSYEQYF. The chain recombines TRBV7-9 with TRBJ2-7; 7 bases are shared with TRBD1. V dropped 6 bases and J dropped 1; count of bases not matched to a gene: 3. CDR3 length: 13 amino acids. Germline V gene lookup returns CDR1 SEHNR and CDR2 FQNEAQ (reference sequence).

The V and J genes are TRBV20-1 and TRBJ1-1, with 9 nucleotides matching TRBD1. Trimming took 6 bases from V and 4 from J; bases not matched to a gene: 6. This CDR3 has 13 amino acids. CDR1 and CDR2 (germline): DFQATT, SNEGSKA (reference sequence). The CDR3 sequence: CSATGGWGTEAFF. The CDR3 coding sequence is TGCAGTGCCACAGGGGGCTGGGGCACTGAAGCTTTCTTT.

This chain joins TRBV7-9 and TRBJ2-3, with D possibly matching TRBD1 (5 bases). The DNA end favors TRBJ2-5, so the J call may be wrong. The CDR3 sequence is 13 residues long. Germline CDR1 SEHNR, CDR2 FQNEAQ (reference sequence). The CDR3 region is CASSFQGQETQYF. The DNA for the CDR3 is TGTGCCAGCAGCTTCCAGGGCCAAGAGACCCAGTACTTC.

In DNA form, the CDR3 reads TGCAGTGCTAACGGGGAGAATGAGCAGTTCTTC. It yields the protein CSANGENEQFF. V is TRBV20-1 and J is TRBJ2-1; tentatively, D is TRBD2 (5 bases). V was cut by 4 bases and J by 7 bases, with 8 bases left in between. This CDR3 comprises 11 residues. The germline CDR1 and CDR2 sequences are DFQATT and SNEGSKA (reference sequence).

This clonotype came up many times. The rearrangement uses TRBV2 and TRBJ1-5, with a weak D call TRBD1 (6 bases). V was cut by 2 bases and J by 1 base, with 9 bases left in between. Germline V gives CDR1 SNHLY, CDR2 FYNNEI. The CDR3 has 15 residues. CDR3: CASSELGASNQPQHF. For the CDR3, the DNA is TGTGCCAGCAGTGAACTGGGGGCAAGCAATCAGCCCCAGCATTTT.

There are many counts of this clonotype. The chain uses TRBV27 and TRBJ2-1; 8 positions agree with TRBD1. The germline V gene has CDR1 MNHEY and CDR2 SMNVEV (reference sequence). The V segment lost 5 bases and the J segment 5 bases; nucleotides outside the gene matches: 14. The CDR3 length is 17 residues. For the CDR3, the DNA is TGTGCCAGCAGTCTGGGGGACAGGCCGGGAATCAACAATGAGCAGTTCTTC. This sequence encodes CASSLGDRPGINNEQFF.

The gene calls are TRBV6-1 and TRBJ2-5; D possibly corresponds to TRBD1 (6 bases). The end of the DNA is better explained by TRBJ2-7, so the J call may be wrong. This CDR3 spans 15 amino acids. Per the germline V gene, CDR1 is MNHNS and CDR2 is SASEGT. The CDR3 DNA reads as TGTGCCAGCAGGCCCACAGGGCCCGCCTACCACGAGCAGTACTTC. This translates into CASRPTGPAYHEQYF.

This clonotype was observed a few times. It may be a read error: a sequence one base away is much more abundant. This sequence joins TRBV19 and TRBJ2-5; 14 bases agree with TRBD2. Per germline, CDR1 LNHDA and CDR2 SQIVND (reference sequence). The CDR3 spans 17 residues. With V trimmed by 2 bases and J by 11 bases, 13 bases remained unmatched. CDR3 in amino acids: CASSIQGLAGGKNEQYF. In DNA, the CDR3 is TGTGCCAGTAGTATACAAGGACTAGCGGGAGGCAAGAATGAGCAGTACTTC. Complete variable domain (other parts from reference TRBV19 and TRBJ2-5): DGGITQSPKYLFRKEGQNVTLSCEQNLNHDAMYWYRQDPGQGLRLIYYSQIVNDFQKGDIAEGYSVSREKKESFPLTVTSAQKNPTAFYLCASSIQGLAGGKNEQYFGPGTRLLVL.

The gene calls are TRBV5-1 and TRBJ2-7, with TRBD2 matching 15 bases. The end of the DNA is better explained by TRBJ2-5, so the J call may be wrong. From germline, CDR1 is SGHRS and CDR2 YFSETQ. There are 17 residues in the CDR3. In DNA, the CDR3 is TGCGCCAGCAGCACCGGGACTAGCGGGAGGACCCAAGAGACCCAGTACTTC. Protein product: CASSTGTSGRTQETQYF.

On this clonotype itself: A much larger clonotype is one base distant, so this may be a read error. CDR3 amino acids: CASSLRTGRNDEQYF. The CDR3 coding sequence is TGTGCCAGCAGCTTAAGGACAGGCCGTAACGATGAGCAGTACTTC. This chain links TRBV7-2 with TRBJ2-5; 7 nucleotides align to TRBD1. Germline V gene data show CDR1 as SGHTA and CDR2 as FQGNSA. This CDR3 is 15 amino acids long. Losses at the gene ends were 2 bases for V and 11 bases for J; bases not matched to a gene: 14.

There are many counts of this clonotype. The V call is TRBV6-1, the J call TRBJ2-2; 9 bases are shared with TRBD1. CDR1 MNHNS and CDR2 SASEGT come from the germline V gene. CDR3 length equals 19 residues. Germline trimming cut 7 bases from V and 4 bases from J; bases unmatched to any gene: 19. The CDR3 region has the DNA TGTGCCAGCACCTTACGGAGGGGGACAGGGAGGGCGGTCACCGGGGAGCTGTTTTTT. This gives the protein CASTLRRGTGRAVTGELFF.